The source of this T cell receptor beta chain is a study of T cell repertoires in cytomegalovirus infection. About the study: TCR beta signatures that were public indicated CMV infection and matching HLA type. Study-wide findings and caveats: The response measured ex vivo was dominated by TCR beta clonotypes (HLA-C-restricted and CMV-specific). There were carriers of CMV plus the relevant HLA, and cumulative public TCR beta family frequency identified them.

TCRdb redid the calling of the reads with MiXCR, one entry per CDR3 protein. The data contain about 680,000 distinct CDR3 sequences, roughly 26% of them singletons. This clonotype was recorded many times. No antigen is known for it. The V and J ends lost 10 bases and 2 bases, in that order; junction bases with no gene match: 12. Looked up from germline, CDR1 is MDHEN and CDR2 is SYDVKM. This CDR3 region has 16 residues. The sample comprised CD8+ T cells from PBMCs. This chain connects TRBV28 to TRBJ2-2; TRBD2 aligns across 8 bases. This sequence originates from a human donor in good health (CMV status not recorded). Some clones in this sample may be carry-over from other donors' samples. The CDR3: CAILRGGHPNTGELFF. The CDR3 DNA reads TGTGCCATCCTCCGGGGGGGACACCCTAACACCGGGGAGCTGTTTTTT.